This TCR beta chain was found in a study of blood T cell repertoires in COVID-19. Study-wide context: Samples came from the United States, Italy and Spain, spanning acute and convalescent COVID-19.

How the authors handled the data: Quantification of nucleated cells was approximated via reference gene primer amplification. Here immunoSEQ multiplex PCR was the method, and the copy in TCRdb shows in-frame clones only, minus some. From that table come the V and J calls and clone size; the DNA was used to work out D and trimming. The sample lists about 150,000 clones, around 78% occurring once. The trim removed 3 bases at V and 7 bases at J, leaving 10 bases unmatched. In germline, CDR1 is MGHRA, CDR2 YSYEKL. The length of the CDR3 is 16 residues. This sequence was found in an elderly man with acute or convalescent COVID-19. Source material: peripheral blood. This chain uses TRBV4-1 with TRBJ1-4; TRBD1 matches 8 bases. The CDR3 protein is CASSQGGRTGFEKLFF. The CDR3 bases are TGCGCCAGCAGCCAGGGGGGTAGGACAGGGTTTGAAAAACTGTTTTTT.